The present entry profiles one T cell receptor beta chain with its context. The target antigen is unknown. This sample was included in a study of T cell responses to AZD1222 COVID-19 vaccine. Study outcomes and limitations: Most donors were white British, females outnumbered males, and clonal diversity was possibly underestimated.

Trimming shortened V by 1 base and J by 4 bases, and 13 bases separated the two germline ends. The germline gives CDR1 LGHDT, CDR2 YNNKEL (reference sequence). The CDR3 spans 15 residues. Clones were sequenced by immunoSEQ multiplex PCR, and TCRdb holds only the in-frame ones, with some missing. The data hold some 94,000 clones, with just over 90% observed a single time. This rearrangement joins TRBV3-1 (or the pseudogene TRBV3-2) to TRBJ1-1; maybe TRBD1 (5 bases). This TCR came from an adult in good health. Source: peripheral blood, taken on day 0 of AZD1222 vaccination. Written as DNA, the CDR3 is TGTGCCAGCAGCCAAGGCCCCGGGGGTGGCACTGAAGCTTTCTTT. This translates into CASSQGPGGGTEAFF.